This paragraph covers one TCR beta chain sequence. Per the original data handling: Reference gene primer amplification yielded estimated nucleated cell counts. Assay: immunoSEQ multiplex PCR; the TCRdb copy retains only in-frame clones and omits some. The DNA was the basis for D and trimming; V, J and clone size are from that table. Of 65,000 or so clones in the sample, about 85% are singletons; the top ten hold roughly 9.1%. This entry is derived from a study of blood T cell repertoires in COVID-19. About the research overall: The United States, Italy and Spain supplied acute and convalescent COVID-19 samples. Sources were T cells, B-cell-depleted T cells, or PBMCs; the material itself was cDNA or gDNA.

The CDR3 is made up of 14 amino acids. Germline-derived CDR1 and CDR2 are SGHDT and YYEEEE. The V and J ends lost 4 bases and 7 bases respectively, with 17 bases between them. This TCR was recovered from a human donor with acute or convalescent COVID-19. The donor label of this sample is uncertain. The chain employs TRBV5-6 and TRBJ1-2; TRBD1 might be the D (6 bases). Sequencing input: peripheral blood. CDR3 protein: CASSLGQSGSGYTF. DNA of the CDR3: TGTGCCAGCAGCCTCGGACAGAGCGGGAGTGGCTACACCTTC.